This entry describes one TCR beta chain. Its antigen is not identified. This sample is drawn from a study of blood T cells in healthy people across ages. Overall study findings and caveats: Age advanced and TCR beta diversity per million T cells fell, roughly linearly.

Through a sample-barcoded 5' primer and a J-beta primer mix, a second PCR was run for about 6 to 11 cycles. One entry per CDR3 protein, called by TCRdb with MiXCR from the 5' RACE reads. This table has more than 1.4 million distinct CDR3 sequences, 40% to 50% appearing once. Each sample used at least 6.5 million PBMCs. The CDR3 runs 15 residues. Germline V lookup: CDR1 DFQATT, CDR2 SNEGSKA (reference sequence). The receptor's source is a woman aged 18-29 years in good health. This chain connects TRBV20-1 to TRBJ1-1; possible D gene TRBD1, 5 bases. Sequences were obtained from blood. CDR3 DNA: TGCGGCAGATTAGGCAGGGCCCTTGGGAACACTGAAGCTTTCTTT. It codes for CGRLGRALGNTEAFF.